What follows is one T cell receptor (beta chain) and its context. These data belong to a study of shared clonotypes between healthy human individuals. Germline-derived CDR1 and CDR2 are SQVTM and ANQGSEA. The ends lost 6 bases at V and 3 bases at J; junction bases unmatched: 8. The CDR3 is 14 amino acids. Naive-designated CD8 cells lacked CD45RO, were positively enriched for CCR7, and omitted terminally differentiated effector memory CD45RA+ cells. Clones were read by immunoSEQ multiplex PCR, and TCRdb kept only the in-frame ones, dropping some. The sample includes hundreds of thousands of clones, about 96% seen only once; the top ten take less than 0.13%.

This chain joins TRBV29-1 and TRBJ2-4; 7 bases fit TRBD1. The TCR was taken from a woman aged 30 to 39 in good health. The sequenced material came from naive CD8+ T cells sorted from blood. CDR3 loop: CSVSQGLDKNIQYF. The DNA for the CDR3 is TGCAGCGTCTCACAGGGGCTGGACAAAAACATTCAGTACTTC.